A single sample is the source of the 16 T cell receptor beta chains below, sequenced in a study of blood T cell repertoires in COVID-19. Sequencing was performed with immunoSEQ multiplex PCR; in TCRdb, only in-frame clones are kept and a portion is missing. The table shows 150,000 to 200,000 clones, with 70% to 85% occurring only once. Sequencing was done on a sample of peripheral blood. Receptors originate from a woman aged 40 to 50 with COVID-19, enrolled during active disease.

This clone was observed at least ten times. This chain joins TRBV6-2 or TRBV6-3 and TRBJ2-5; 8 bases are shared with TRBD2. CDR3 size: 17 residues. V dropped 5 bases and J dropped 4; count of bases not matched to a gene: 15. Germline CDR1 reads MNHEY; CDR2 reads SVGEGT. CDR3 protein: CASSQLILADYLETQYF. For the CDR3, the DNA is TGTGCCAGCAGTCAACTGATACTAGCGGACTATCTAGAGACCCAGTACTTC.

The chain uses TRBV7-9 and TRBJ1-1; D is ambiguous. The CDR3 runs to 14 residues. The ends were cut back, 1 base at V and 1 base at J, with 7 bases in the middle. CDR1 and CDR2 from the germline V gene are SEHNR and FQNEAQ (reference sequence). CDR3 DNA: TGTGCCAGCAGCTTAGGAAAGCAGAACACTGAAGCTTTCTTT. Amino acids: CASSLGKQNTEAFF.

This clone has more than one count but fewer than ten. This sequence joins TRBV7-9 and TRBJ2-1; TRBD2 matches 8 bases. Germline V gene lookup returns CDR1 SEHNR and CDR2 FQNEAQ (reference sequence). CDR3 length: 16 residues. The ends lost 5 bases at V and 5 bases at J; junction bases unmatched: 11. Here the CDR3 DNA reads TGTGCCAGCAGCGAACGGGGCGGGAGGAGCCACAATGAGCAGTTCTTC. Protein sequence: CASSERGGRSHNEQFF.

The chain combines TRBV19 with TRBJ2-1; 11 bases match TRBD2. V lost 2 bases to trimming and J lost 6 bases; unmatched junction nucleotides: 3. Germline V gene lookup returns CDR1 LNHDA and CDR2 SQIVND (reference sequence). The CDR3 loop spans 15 amino acids. CDR3 in DNA: TGTGCCAGTAGTATACTAGCGGGAGGTTCCAATGAGCAGTTCTTC. Residues: CASSILAGGSNEQFF.

The V and J genes are TRBV25-1 and TRBJ1-1; D not certain. The ends were cut back, 2 bases at V and 0 bases at J, with 10 bases in the middle. Germline CDR1 MGHDK, CDR2 SYGVNS. The CDR3 is 15 amino acids. Here the CDR3 DNA reads TGTGCCAGCAGTGAAATCAACAGATTGAACACTGAAGCTTTCTTT. The encoded protein is CASSEINRLNTEAFF.

This clone has more than one count but fewer than ten. The chain is built from TRBV7-3 and TRBJ2-1; D is possibly TRBD2 (6 bases). The V gene's germline CDR1 is SGHTA and CDR2 FQGTGA. Trimming pared 0 bases from V and 10 bases from J, leaving 16 bases between. CDR3 length: 15 residues. The CDR3 DNA reads as TGTGCCAGCAGCTTAACGGGGCTACTAGCACAAGAGCAGTTCTTC. It codes for CASSLTGLLAQEQFF.

The chain employs TRBV5-4 and TRBJ1-5, with D hard to call. Germline lookup yields CDR1 SGHNT and CDR2 YYREEE (reference sequence). The V gene lost 3 bases and the J gene lost 3 bases, with 4 bases spanning the gap. The length of the CDR3 is 12 residues. The CDR3 DNA reads as TGTGCCAGCAGCTCCCTCAATCAGCCCCAGCATTTT. This translates into CASSSLNQPQHF.

The V call is TRBV6-6, the J call TRBJ2-1; tentative D call: TRBD2 (5 bases). The germline gives CDR1 MNHNY, CDR2 SVGAGI (reference sequence). This CDR3 has 14 amino acids. With 6 bases removed from V and 5 bases from J, the gap between germline ends came to 14 bases. CDR3 sequence (DNA): TGTGCCAGCAGCTTTTCCGGGGTCAACAATGAGCAGTTCTTC. It is translated as CASSFSGVNNEQFF.

V is TRBV2 and J is TRBJ1-2; 7 bases fit TRBD1. With V trimmed by 8 bases and J by 4 bases, 13 bases remained unmatched. The germline CDR1 and CDR2 sequences are SNHLY and FYNNEI. The CDR3 runs 15 residues. This chain's CDR3 is CASPGGKTGPYGYTF. The CDR3 DNA follows: TGTGCCAGCCCAGGGGGGAAGACAGGCCCCTATGGCTACACCTTC. Together with reference TRBV2 and TRBJ1-2, the CDR3 gives the full variable domain: EPEVTQTPSHQVTQMGQEVILRCVPISNHLYFYWYRQILGQKVEFLVSFYNNEISEKSEIFDDQFSVERPDGSNFTLKIRSTKLEDSAMYFCASPGGKTGPYGYTFGSGTRLTVV.

This chain connects TRBV19 to TRBJ1-1; 8 nucleotides line up with TRBD1. CDR1 is LNHDA and CDR2 is SQIVND in the germline V gene (reference sequence). The ends lost 8 bases at V and 1 base at J; junction bases unmatched: 0. The CDR3 covers 12 residues. CDR3 nucleotide sequence: TGTGCCAGTGGACAGGGGAACACTGAAGCTTTCTTT. Encoded protein: CASGQGNTEAFF.

This clone was recorded only once. The gene calls are TRBV3-1 (or the pseudogene TRBV3-2) and TRBJ2-7, with D possibly being TRBD2 (6 bases). The CDR3 is made up of 13 amino acids. The germline CDR1 and CDR2 sequences are LGHDT and YNNKEL (reference sequence). With 1 base removed from V and 6 bases from J, the gap between germline ends came to 10 bases. The CDR3 loop is CASSQGGGSEQYF. CDR3 nucleotide sequence: TGTGCCAGCAGCCAAGGTGGGGGGTCCGAGCAGTACTTC.

The rearrangement links TRBV6-5 to TRBJ2-3; no firm D call. Trimming removed 1 base from V and 0 bases from J, with 11 bases in between. The CDR3 loop spans 16 amino acids. The germline gives CDR1 MNHEY, CDR2 SVGAGI. CDR3: CASSYFLAESTDTQYF. The CDR3 DNA is TGTGCCAGCAGTTACTTTTTGGCGGAGAGCACAGATACGCAGTATTTT.

The V and J genes are TRBV28 and TRBJ1-1; D perhaps matches TRBD1 (5 bases). In germline, CDR1 is MDHEN, CDR2 SYDVKM. This CDR3 has 13 amino acids. The V end was cut by 1 base, the J end by 4 bases, with 7 bases between. The CDR3 region has the DNA TGTGCCAGCAGTTTATCGGGGGGCACTGAAGCTTTCTTT. Encoded protein: CASSLSGGTEAFF.

The chain employs TRBV21-1 and TRBJ1-3. TRBV21-1 is a known pseudogene. The CDR3 length is 17 residues. The CDR3 here is CASSKVRAGGTGNTIYF. Written as DNA, the CDR3 is TGTGCCAGCAGCAAAGTTAGGGCCGGAGGAACGGGAAACACCATATATTTT.

Comment on this clone: The junction and the germline gene differ at one end; a read error may be behind it. The chain recombines TRBV7-8 with TRBJ1-5, with 9 bases aligning to TRBD1. The CDR3 runs to 16 residues. Germline loops: CDR1 SGHVS, CDR2 FQNEAQ. CDR3 amino acids: CASSIAQDRGYQPQHF. In DNA form, the CDR3 reads TGTGCCAGCAGCATAGCCCAGGACAGGGGATATCAGCCCCAGCATTTT.

This clone was detected only a few times. Additional DNA sequences in this sample encode the identical CDR3. The gene calls are TRBV19 and TRBJ2-2, with D unclear. The CDR3 consists of 14 residues. Per germline, CDR1 LNHDA and CDR2 SQIVND (reference sequence). Trimming shortened V by 3 bases and J by 1 base, and 6 bases separated the two germline ends. The CDR3 protein is CASSIARNTGELFF. Written as DNA, the CDR3 is TGTGCCAGTAGTATCGCGCGGAACACCGGGGAGCTGTTTTTT.